The 8 T cell receptor beta chains below come from one sample, sequenced in a study of response to subunit inactivated influenza vaccine. TCRdb re-called the RT-PCR reads through MiXCR, storing one row per CDR3 protein. The table lists roughly 700,000 distinct CDR3 sequences, approximately 15% of them singletons. This sample comprised PBMCs from blood, obtained about 12 days after vaccination. These TCRs come from a man over 45 who received an inactivated influenza vaccine.

This clonotype was recorded only once. This chain connects TRBV5-1 to TRBJ2-5, with TRBD2 identical over 9 bases. This CDR3 has 17 amino acids. The germline gives CDR1 SGHRS, CDR2 YFSETQ. J was trimmed by 1 base and V by 4 bases; bases with no gene match: 11. In DNA form, the CDR3 reads TGCGCCAGCAGCCGGAGGGGTAGCGGGGGACCCCAAGAGACCCAGTACTTC. As protein: CASSRRGSGGPQETQYF.

This clonotype appeared a few times. V is TRBV10-3 and J is TRBJ2-1, with 8 positions matching TRBD2. This CDR3 is 14 amino acids long. CDR1 and CDR2 from the germline V gene are ENHRY and SYGVKD. V lost 8 bases to trimming and J lost 6 bases; unmatched junction nucleotides: 9. CDR3 in DNA: TGTGCCATCCAAACCGGGCTAGCGGGCAATGAGCAGTTCTTC. This sequence encodes CAIQTGLAGNEQFF.

The gene calls are TRBV4-2 and TRBJ2-1; TRBD2 matches 11 bases. The ends lost 1 base at V and 5 bases at J; junction bases unmatched: 1. Germline V gives CDR1 LGHNA, CDR2 YNFKEQ. The CDR3 is 15 residues long. This CDR3 is CASSQGGLADNEQFF. The CDR3 DNA reads as TGTGCCAGCAGCCAAGGGGGACTAGCGGACAATGAGCAGTTCTTC.

There are a few counts of this clonotype. The V gene is TRBV7-8, the J gene TRBJ1-2, with D maybe TRBD1 (6 bases). Germline V gives CDR1 SGHVS, CDR2 FQNEAQ. The CDR3 consists of 14 residues. V lost 5 bases to trimming and J lost 4 bases, with 14 bases between them. In DNA form, the CDR3 reads TGTGCCAGCAGCCCACAGGGCAGGGGCTATGGCTACACCTTC. It translates to CASSPQGRGYGYTF.

This clonotype has more than one count but fewer than ten. The V call is TRBV11-2, the J call TRBJ2-1; 8 positions match TRBD2. The germline gives CDR1 SGHAT, CDR2 FQNNGV. CDR3 length: 15 amino acids. The V segment lost 2 bases and the J segment 6 bases; nucleotides outside the gene matches: 6. CDR3 in amino acids: CASSLLGLDGNEQFF. As DNA, the CDR3 is TGTGCCAGCAGCTTACTGGGACTAGACGGCAATGAGCAGTTCTTC.

This clonotype turned up a few times. The chain joins TRBV13 to TRBJ2-2, with D tentatively TRBD1 (6 bases). The ends were cut back, 5 bases at V and 4 bases at J, with 11 bases in the middle. Per the germline V gene, CDR1 is PRHDT and CDR2 is FYEKMQ (reference sequence). This CDR3 comprises 14 residues. The CDR3, as DNA: TGTGCCAGCAGCCCAGGGGTGGGCACCGGGGAGCTGTTTTTT. This sequence encodes CASSPGVGTGELFF.

This sequence joins TRBV4-3 and TRBJ1-3; no reliable D call. The length of the CDR3 is 18 residues. CDR1 is LGHNA, CDR2 YSLEER, per germline. V lost 0 bases, J lost 0 bases, and 15 bases lay in between. This CDR3 is CASSQDLVRRTSGNTIYF. The CDR3, as DNA: TGCGCCAGCAGCCAAGATTTGGTACGCCGTACCTCTGGAAACACCATATATTTT.

Many counts were recorded for this clonotype. V is TRBV20-1 and J is TRBJ2-7; 12 nucleotides align to TRBD2. Germline trimming cut 3 bases from V and 3 bases from J; bases unmatched to any gene: 3. From germline, CDR1 is DFQATT and CDR2 SNEGSKA (reference sequence). The CDR3 is made up of 14 amino acids. The CDR3: CSARGLAGRYEQYF. In DNA, the CDR3 is TGCAGTGCTAGGGGACTAGCGGGCCGCTACGAGCAGTACTTC.